This T cell receptor (beta chain) was observed in a study of shared clonotypes between healthy human individuals. Turning to the study itself: Researchers assigned three CD4 naive, three CD4 memory, two CD8 naive and one CD8 memory plate to each donor. Study observations and caveats: Investigators collected only blood, and repertoires in tissues likely differ. Non-shared clonotypes had lower generation probabilities than clonotypes shared by all four sorted-subset donors.

Trimming took 5 bases from V and 5 from J; bases not matched to a gene: 6. CDR1 and CDR2 from the germline V gene are WNHNN and SYGVQD (reference sequence). The CDR3 covers 15 residues. About this clone: What it binds is not known.

The assay was immunoSEQ multiplex PCR, and TCRdb's table has in-frame clones only and misses some. The sample carries more than 1,200,000 clones, approximately 98.5% recorded once. Input material: naive CD4+ T cells sorted from blood. This sample's subset: CD45RA+ positively selected. This chain joins TRBV10-1 and TRBJ2-7; 13 positions agree with TRBD2. The receptor was isolated from a man aged 25-40 years in good health. CDR3 residues: CASSRGLAGDHEQYF. The CDR3, as DNA: TGCGCCAGCAGTAGAGGACTAGCGGGAGACCACGAGCAGTACTTC.